This T cell receptor beta chain came from a study of blood T cell repertoires in COVID-19. Background on the study: Some COVID-19 samples were acute and others convalescent; all came from the United States, Italy and Spain.

Assay: immunoSEQ multiplex PCR; the TCRdb copy retains only in-frame clones and omits some. The table records tens of thousands of clones, about 83% of them present only once. Germline V CDR1 and CDR2: SGHVS, FNYEAQ. With 0 bases removed from V and 5 bases from J, the gap between germline ends came to 10 bases. The length of the CDR3 is 14 residues. This clone has just a few counts. The sequence derives from a man in his 70s with COVID-19, enrolled during active disease. The chain carries TRBV7-6 and TRBJ1-1, with D possibly matching TRBD1 (6 bases). Material for sequencing was peripheral blood. CDR3 nucleotide sequence: TGTGCCAGCAGCTTAGCGAAGGGGGGGACTGAAGCTTTCTTT. Translation gives CASSLAKGGTEAFF.